Sequencing of this TCR beta chain was carried out in a study of early T cells in non-severe SARS-CoV-2 infection. TCRdb re-analysed the 5' RACE reads in MiXCR, keeping a single row per CDR3 protein. The sample includes some 64,000 distinct CDR3 sequences, around 20% seen only once; the top ten take approximately 16%. Trimming cost V 3 bases and J 4 bases, with 11 bases left between them. From germline, CDR1 is LNHDA and CDR2 SQIVND (reference sequence). This CDR3 is built from 14 residues. This clonotype was detected a few times. This sequence originates from an adult who was a healthcare worker with PCR-confirmed SARS-CoV-2 infection or an uninfected control (not recorded which). V usage is TRBV19 and J usage is TRBJ2-3, with D possibly TRBD2 on 5 matching bases. Sample: whole blood, taken at baseline. The CDR3 protein is CASSISEGADTQYF. In DNA, the CDR3 is TGTGCCAGTAGTATTTCCGAGGGCGCAGATACGCAGTATTTT.